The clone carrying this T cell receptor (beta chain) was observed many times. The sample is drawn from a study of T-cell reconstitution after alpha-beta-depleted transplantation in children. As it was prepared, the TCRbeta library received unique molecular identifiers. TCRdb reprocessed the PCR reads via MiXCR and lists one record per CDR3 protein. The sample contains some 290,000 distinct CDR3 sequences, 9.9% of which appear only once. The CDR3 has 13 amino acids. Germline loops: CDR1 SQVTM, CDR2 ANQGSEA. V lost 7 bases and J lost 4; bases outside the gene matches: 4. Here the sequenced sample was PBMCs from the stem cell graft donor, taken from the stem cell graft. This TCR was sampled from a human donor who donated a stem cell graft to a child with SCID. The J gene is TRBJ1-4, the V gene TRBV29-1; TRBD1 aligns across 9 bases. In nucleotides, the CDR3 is TGCAGCGCGACGGGACAGGGTAATGAAAAACTGTTTTTT. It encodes CSATGQGNEKLFF.